Following are 21 T cell receptor beta chains from one sample sequenced in a study of shared clonotypes between healthy human individuals. Here immunoSEQ multiplex PCR was the method, and the copy in TCRdb shows in-frame clones only, minus some. The data show about 2,500,000 clones, approximately 90% seen once. The sequenced sample consisted of naive CD4+ T cells sorted from blood. Subset in this sample: CD45RA+ positively selected. The receptors were sampled from a man in his late teens or twenties in good health.

This rearrangement joins TRBV5-1 to TRBJ2-2; D unresolved. The V gene lost 0 bases and the J gene lost 0 bases, with 9 bases spanning the gap. CDR3 length: 16 residues. Germline CDR1 and CDR2: SGHRS and YFSETQ. CDR3: CASSLGTTPNTGELFF. CDR3 DNA: TGCGCCAGCAGCTTGGGTACCACCCCGAACACCGGGGAGCTGTTTTTT.

The chain carries TRBV6-1 and TRBJ2-1, with D possibly being TRBD2 (6 bases). The CDR3 is 15 amino acids. From germline, CDR1 is MNHNS and CDR2 SASEGT. Trimming shortened V by 4 bases and J by 7 bases, and 17 bases separated the two germline ends. CDR3 loop: CASSGYQEGWNEQFF. Written as DNA, the CDR3 is TGTGCCAGCAGTGGTTATCAGGAGGGGTGGAATGAGCAGTTCTTC.

The CDR3 nucleotides are TGTGCCAGTAGTATCACCGGGACAGACTCCTATAATTCACCCCTCCACTTT. Protein: CASSITGTDSYNSPLHF. V gene TRBV19 combines with J gene TRBJ1-6; the match to TRBD1 covers 7 bases. Germline V gene lookup returns CDR1 LNHDA and CDR2 SQIVND (reference sequence). Trimming took 3 bases from V and 0 from J; bases not matched to a gene: 5. This CDR3 contains 17 residues. Using reference TRBV19 and TRBJ1-6 for the parts outside the CDR3, the full variable domain is DGGITQSPKYLFRKEGQNVTLSCEQNLNHDAMYWYRQDPGQGLRLIYYSQIVNDFQKGDIAEGYSVSREKKESFPLTVTSAQKNPTAFYLCASSITGTDSYNSPLHFGNGTRLTVT.

The chain links TRBV7-3 to TRBJ2-7; D not certain. CDR1 and CDR2 (germline): SGHTA, FQGTGA. The ends were cut back, 5 bases at V and 3 bases at J, with 8 bases in the middle. The CDR3 consists of 12 residues. CDR3 DNA sequence: TGTGCCAGCAGCCCACGTATCTACGAGCAGTACTTC. It yields the protein CASSPRIYEQYF.

The sample holds a few counts of this clone. Within the sample, other DNA sequences also encode this same CDR3. The genes are TRBV5-1 and TRBJ1-1, with TRBD1 matching 7 bases. Trimming cost V 5 bases and J 4 bases; bases outside gene matches: 2. The CDR3 has 12 residues. CDR1 is SGHRS, CDR2 YFSETQ, per germline. The CDR3 loop reads CASSAGGTEAFF. CDR3 coding DNA: TGCGCCAGCAGTGCAGGGGGCACTGAAGCTTTCTTT.

The V and J genes are TRBV25-1 and TRBJ1-2; TRBD1 matches at 7 bases. J lost 2 bases, V lost 3 bases, and 6 bases had no gene match. This CDR3 contains 15 residues. Germline values: CDR1 MGHDK, CDR2 SYGVNS. CDR3 sequence reads: CASSDSGGGNYGYTF. CDR3 nucleotide sequence: TGTGCCAGCAGTGACTCAGGGGGGGGCAACTATGGCTACACCTTC.

The V gene is TRBV10-1, the J gene TRBJ2-2; D not resolved. The CDR3 contains 13 residues. Trimming stripped 4 bases from V and 7 bases from J, with 10 bases between. Germline lookup yields CDR1 WNHNN and CDR2 SYGVQD (reference sequence). CDR3 residues: CASSGIAGGELFF. The CDR3, as DNA: TGCGCCAGCAGTGGAATAGCCGGCGGGGAGCTGTTTTTT.

This clone has a single count. The chain uses TRBV18 and TRBJ2-3; D is possibly TRBD1 (6 bases). This CDR3 contains 16 residues. Germline CDR1 KGHSH, CDR2 LQKENI. The V end lost 4 bases, the J end lost 0 bases, and 14 bases lay between the germline ends. CDR3 protein: CASSLRQDPSTDTQYF. The CDR3, as DNA: TGTGCCAGCTCACTCAGACAGGATCCTAGCACAGATACGCAGTATTTT. The whole variable domain, filled in from reference TRBV18 and TRBJ2-3, reads NAGVMQNPRHLVRRRGQEARLRCSPMKGHSHVYWYRQLPEEGLKFMVYLQKENIIDESGMPKERFSAEFPKEGPSILRIQQVVRGDSAAYFCASSLRQDPSTDTQYFGPGTRLTVL.

The chain has TRBV6-5 and TRBJ1-4, with a tentative D call TRBD1 (6 bases). Trimming shortened V by 0 bases and J by 16 bases, and 18 bases separated the two germline ends. Germline values: CDR1 MNHEY, CDR2 SVGAGI. This CDR3 is 14 amino acids long. The CDR3, as DNA: TGTGCCAGCAGTTACTCGAGGTGGGCGGGGGCTCGGTTTTTT. This codes for CASSYSRWAGARFF.

The chain carries TRBV7-9 and TRBJ1-5; 8 bases map to TRBD1. Germline CDR1 and CDR2: SEHNR and FQNEAQ (reference sequence). V shed 1 base and J 1 base; nucleotides not matched to a gene: 3. This CDR3 has 16 amino acids. CDR3 nucleotides: TGTGCCAGCAGCTTAGGGACAGGGATCAGCAATCAGCCCCAGCATTTT. It translates to CASSLGTGISNQPQHF. Looking up the rest from reference TRBV7-9 and TRBJ1-5 gives the full variable domain: DTGVSQNPRHKITKRGQNVTFRCDPISEHNRLYWYRQTLGQGPEFLTYFQNEAQLEKSRLLSDRFSAERPKGSFSTLEIQRTEQGDSAMYLCASSLGTGISNQPQHFGDGTRLSIL.

The V gene is TRBV5-1, the J gene TRBJ2-5, with TRBD2 as a possible D gene (5 bases). V lost 3 bases, J lost 0 bases, and 9 bases lay in between. The CDR3 has 14 amino acids. Germline values: CDR1 SGHRS, CDR2 YFSETQ. This CDR3 is CASSSAGNQETQYF. The CDR3 region has the DNA TGCGCCAGCAGCTCCGCCGGGAACCAAGAGACCCAGTACTTC.

This chain links TRBV5-1 with TRBJ2-5; D is unresolved. Germline CDR1 SGHRS, CDR2 YFSETQ. Trimming took 5 bases from V and 2 from J, leaving 10 bases between them. The CDR3 totals 13 residues. This chain's CDR3 is CASRRTVQETQYF. The CDR3 DNA is TGCGCCAGCAGGCGGACGGTGCAAGAGACCCAGTACTTC.

This clone was recorded a few times. The chain links TRBV2 to TRBJ1-6; no reliable D call. Germline CDR1 and CDR2: SNHLY and FYNNEI. V dropped 10 bases and J dropped 9 bases, with 4 bases sitting between them. The CDR3 spans 9 residues. DNA for the CDR3: TGTGCCATCGGTTCACCCCTCCACTTT. It codes for CAIGSPLHF.

The chain uses TRBV28 and TRBJ1-3; a possible D gene is TRBD1 (6 bases). Germline V gene lookup returns CDR1 MDHEN and CDR2 SYDVKM. Trimming took off 2 bases at V and 3 bases at J, with 14 bases between the two ends. The CDR3 runs to 16 residues. This CDR3 is CASSLTGAGVGNTIYF. The CDR3, as DNA: TGTGCCAGCAGTTTAACCGGGGCAGGGGTTGGAAACACCATATATTTT.

V gene TRBV28 combines with J gene TRBJ1-3, with a possible D match to TRBD1 (6 bases). This CDR3 is built from 13 residues. Deletions cut 10 bases from V and 6 bases from J, with 16 bases between. The germline CDR1 and CDR2 sequences are MDHEN and SYDVKM. In nucleotides, the CDR3 is TGTGCCACCGTACAGGGTGCCGAAAACACCATATATTTT. Amino acid sequence: CATVQGAENTIYF.

As DNA, the CDR3 is TGTGCCAGCAGCCCAGCGGGATTAAGAAACAATGAGCAGTTCTTC. It is translated as CASSPAGLRNNEQFF. V gene TRBV27 combines with J gene TRBJ2-1; 7 bases are a match to TRBD2. CDR1 and CDR2 (germline): MNHEY, SMNVEV (reference sequence). J gave up 5 bases and V 6 bases, and 10 bases lay outside the gene matches. The CDR3 consists of 15 residues.

The V and J genes are TRBV6-5 and TRBJ1-1; the D is unclear. Germline CDR1 MNHEY, CDR2 SVGAGI. V dropped 5 bases and J dropped 6 bases, with 10 bases sitting between them. The CDR3 is 12 residues long. CDR3 protein: CASSTRPPEAFF. The CDR3 nucleotides are TGTGCCAGCAGTACAAGGCCCCCTGAAGCTTTCTTT.

The chain combines TRBV6-5 with TRBJ2-7; maybe TRBD1 (6 bases). Germline V gives CDR1 MNHEY, CDR2 SVGAGI. This CDR3 region has 14 residues. The ends were cut back, 6 bases at V and 2 bases at J, with 14 bases in the middle. The CDR3 reads CASRDRDNPYEQYF. CDR3 in DNA: TGTGCCAGCAGGGACCGGGACAACCCCTACGAGCAGTACTTC.

Concerning this clone itself: Germline and junction disagree at one end, which may indicate a read error. The rearrangement links TRBV6-1 to TRBJ1-6; 9 bases are a match to TRBD1. CDR3 size: 15 residues. Germline V CDR1 and CDR2: MNHNS, SASEGT. CDR3 region: CASRQPGQGASALHF. The DNA of the CDR3 is TGTGCCAGCAGACAACCGGGACAGGGCGCTTCAGCCCTCCACTTT.

A remark on this clone: This CDR3 is also generated by other DNA sequences in the sample. This chain links TRBV5-4 with TRBJ2-3, with 7 bases aligning to TRBD1. This CDR3 comprises 14 residues. Looked up from germline, CDR1 is SGHNT and CDR2 is YYREEE (reference sequence). Trimming took 3 bases from V and 3 from J; bases not matched to a gene: 4. The CDR3 bases are TGTGCCAGCAGCTCGACAGGGAGTACAGATACGCAGTATTTT. This translates into CASSSTGSTDTQYF.

The chain couples TRBV7-2 to TRBJ1-6; D possibly corresponds to TRBD1 (5 bases). Germline lookup yields CDR1 SGHTA and CDR2 FQGNSA. The CDR3 is 14 residues long. V lost 5 bases and J lost 7, with 12 bases in between. CDR3 region: CASSPRQQNSPLHF. CDR3 in DNA: TGTGCCAGCAGCCCTCGACAGCAGAATTCACCCCTCCACTTT.